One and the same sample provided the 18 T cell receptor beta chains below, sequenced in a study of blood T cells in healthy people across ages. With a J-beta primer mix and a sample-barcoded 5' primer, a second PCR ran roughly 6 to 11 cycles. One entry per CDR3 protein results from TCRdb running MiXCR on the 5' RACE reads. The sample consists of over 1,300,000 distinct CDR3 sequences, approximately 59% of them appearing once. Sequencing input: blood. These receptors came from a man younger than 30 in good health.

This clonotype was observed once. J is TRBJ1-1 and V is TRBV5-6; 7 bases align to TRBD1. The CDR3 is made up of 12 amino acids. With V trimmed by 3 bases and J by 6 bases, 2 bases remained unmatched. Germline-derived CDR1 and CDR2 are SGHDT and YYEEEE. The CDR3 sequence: CASSYGTAEAFF. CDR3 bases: TGTGCCAGCAGCTATGGGACAGCTGAAGCTTTCTTT.

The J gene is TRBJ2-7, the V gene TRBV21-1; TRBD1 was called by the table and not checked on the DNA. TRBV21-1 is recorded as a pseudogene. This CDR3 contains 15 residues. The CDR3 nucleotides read TGTGCCAGCAGCGCCCCCGGGACAGAGAACTACGAGCAGTACTTC. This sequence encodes CASSAPGTENYEQYF.

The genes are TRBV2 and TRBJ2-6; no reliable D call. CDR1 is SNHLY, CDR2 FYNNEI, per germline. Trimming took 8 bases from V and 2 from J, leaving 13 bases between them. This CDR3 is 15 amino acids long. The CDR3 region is CASGPDGAGANVLTF. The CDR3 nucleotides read TGTGCCAGCGGCCCAGACGGAGCTGGGGCCAACGTCCTGACTTTC. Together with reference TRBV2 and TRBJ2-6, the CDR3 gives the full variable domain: EPEVTQTPSHQVTQMGQEVILRCVPISNHLYFYWYRQILGQKVEFLVSFYNNEISEKSEIFDDQFSVERPDGSNFTLKIRSTKLEDSAMYFCASGPDGAGANVLTFGAGSRLTVL.

The DNA of the CDR3 is TGTGCCAGCAGTCGGGACAGCCGCTACGAGCAGTACTTC. Encoded protein: CASSRDSRYEQYF. This chain links TRBV3-1 with TRBJ2-7, with TRBD1 matching over 7 bases. Germline lookup yields CDR1 LGHDT and CDR2 YNNKEL (reference sequence). The trim removed 6 bases at V and 3 bases at J, leaving 5 bases unmatched. The CDR3 has 13 residues.

The CDR3 spells CASSQEGLLRGAYTEAFF. DNA of the CDR3: TGTGCCAGCAGCCAAGAAGGGCTACTAAGGGGAGCGTACACTGAAGCTTTCTTT. J is TRBJ1-1 and V is TRBV3-1; TRBD1 might be the D (5 bases). The length of the CDR3 is 18 residues. Trimming removed 0 bases from V and 3 bases from J, with 20 bases in between. CDR1 and CDR2 (germline): LGHDT, YNNKEL (reference sequence).

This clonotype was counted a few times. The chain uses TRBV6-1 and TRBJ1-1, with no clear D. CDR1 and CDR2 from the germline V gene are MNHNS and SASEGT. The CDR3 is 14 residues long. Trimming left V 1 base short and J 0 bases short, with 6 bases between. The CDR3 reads CASSEGTVNTEAFF. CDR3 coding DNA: TGTGCCAGCAGTGAAGGGACGGTGAACACTGAAGCTTTCTTT.

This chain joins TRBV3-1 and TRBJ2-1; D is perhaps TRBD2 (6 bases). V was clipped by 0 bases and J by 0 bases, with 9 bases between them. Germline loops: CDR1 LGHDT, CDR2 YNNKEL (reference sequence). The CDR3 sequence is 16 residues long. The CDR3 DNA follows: TGTGCCAGCAGCCAAGACGCGGGGAGCTCCTACAATGAGCAGTTCTTC. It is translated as CASSQDAGSSYNEQFF.

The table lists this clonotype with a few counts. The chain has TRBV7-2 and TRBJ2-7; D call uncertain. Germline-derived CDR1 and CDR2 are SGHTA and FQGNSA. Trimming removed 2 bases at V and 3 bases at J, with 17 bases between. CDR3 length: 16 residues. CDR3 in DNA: TGTGCCAGCAGCTTAACCCCTCTGCTAGTGGGCTACGAGCAGTACTTC. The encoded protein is CASSLTPLLVGYEQYF.

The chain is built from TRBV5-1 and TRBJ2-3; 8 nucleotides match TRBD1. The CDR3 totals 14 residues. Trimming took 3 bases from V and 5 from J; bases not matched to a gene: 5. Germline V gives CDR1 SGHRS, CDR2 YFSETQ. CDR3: CASSSGQAGDTQYF. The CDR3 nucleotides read TGCGCCAGCAGCTCGGGACAGGCAGGAGATACGCAGTATTTT.

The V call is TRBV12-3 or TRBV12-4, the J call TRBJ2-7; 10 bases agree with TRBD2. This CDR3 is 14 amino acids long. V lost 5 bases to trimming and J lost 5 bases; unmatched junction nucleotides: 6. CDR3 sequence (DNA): TGTGCCAGCAGTCTTAGCGGGGGGTGGAACGAGCAGTACTTC. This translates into CASSLSGGWNEQYF.

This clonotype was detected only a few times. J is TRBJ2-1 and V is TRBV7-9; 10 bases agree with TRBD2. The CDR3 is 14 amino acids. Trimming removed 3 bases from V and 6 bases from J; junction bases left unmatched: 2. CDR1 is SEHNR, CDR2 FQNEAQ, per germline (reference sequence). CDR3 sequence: CASSLIAGGNEQFF. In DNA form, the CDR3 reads TGTGCCAGCAGCTTGATAGCGGGAGGCAATGAGCAGTTCTTC.

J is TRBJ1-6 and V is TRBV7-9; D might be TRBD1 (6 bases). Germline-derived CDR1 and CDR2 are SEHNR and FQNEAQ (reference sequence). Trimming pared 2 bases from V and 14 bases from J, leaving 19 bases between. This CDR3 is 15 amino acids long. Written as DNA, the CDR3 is TGTGCCAGCAGCTTATCGGGACAAGGCCCCAACACCCTCCACTTT. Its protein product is CASSLSGQGPNTLHF.

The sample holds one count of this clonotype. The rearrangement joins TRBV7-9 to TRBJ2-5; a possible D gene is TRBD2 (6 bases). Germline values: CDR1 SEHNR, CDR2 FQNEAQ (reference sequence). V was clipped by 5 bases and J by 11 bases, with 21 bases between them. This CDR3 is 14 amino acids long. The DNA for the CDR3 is TGTGCCAGCAGCACCCGGGACTCCACGCTTGAGCAGTACTTC. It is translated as CASSTRDSTLEQYF.

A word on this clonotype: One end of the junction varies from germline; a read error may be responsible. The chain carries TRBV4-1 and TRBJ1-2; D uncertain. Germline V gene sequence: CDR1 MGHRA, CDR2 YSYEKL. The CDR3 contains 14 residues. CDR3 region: CASTQVGVHYGYTF. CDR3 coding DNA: TGCGCCAGCACCCAAGTTGGAGTGCACTATGGCTACACCTTC.

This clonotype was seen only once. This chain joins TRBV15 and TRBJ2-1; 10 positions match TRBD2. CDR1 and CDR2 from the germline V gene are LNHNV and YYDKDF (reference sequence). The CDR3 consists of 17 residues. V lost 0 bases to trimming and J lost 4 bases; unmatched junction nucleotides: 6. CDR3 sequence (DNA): TGTGCCACCAGCAGAGATCCACTAGCGGGGTTTTACAATGAGCAGTTCTTC. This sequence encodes CATSRDPLAGFYNEQFF.

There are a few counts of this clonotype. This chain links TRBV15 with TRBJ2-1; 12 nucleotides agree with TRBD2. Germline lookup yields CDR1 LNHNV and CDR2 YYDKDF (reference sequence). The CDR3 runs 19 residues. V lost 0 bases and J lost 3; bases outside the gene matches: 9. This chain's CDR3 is CATSREGPATSGSYNEQFF. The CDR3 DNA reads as TGTGCCACCAGCAGAGAAGGCCCCGCGACTAGCGGGAGCTACAATGAGCAGTTCTTC. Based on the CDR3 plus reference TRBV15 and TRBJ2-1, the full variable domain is DAMVIQNPRYQVTQFGKPVTLSCSQTLNHNVMYWYQQKSSQAPKLLFHYYDKDFNNEADTPDNFQSRRPNTSFCFLDIRSPGLGDTAMYLCATSREGPATSGSYNEQFFGPGTRLTVL.

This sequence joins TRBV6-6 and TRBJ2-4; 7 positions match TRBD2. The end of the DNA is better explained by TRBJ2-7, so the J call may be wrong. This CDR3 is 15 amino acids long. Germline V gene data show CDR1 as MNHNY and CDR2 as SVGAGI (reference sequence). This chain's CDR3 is CASSPTSERTYEQYF. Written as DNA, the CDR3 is TGTGCCAGCAGCCCTACTAGCGAGAGAACCTACGAGCAGTACTTC.

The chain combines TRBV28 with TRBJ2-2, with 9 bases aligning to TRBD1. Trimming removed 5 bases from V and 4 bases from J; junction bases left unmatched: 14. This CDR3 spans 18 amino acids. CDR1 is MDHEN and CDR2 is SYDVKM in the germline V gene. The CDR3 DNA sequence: TGTGCCAGCAGTACTTCCCGGGACAGGGTGCCGGGCACCGGGGAGCTGTTTTTT. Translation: CASSTSRDRVPGTGELFF. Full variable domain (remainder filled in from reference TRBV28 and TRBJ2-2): DVKVTQSSRYLVKRTGEKVFLECVQDMDHENMFWYRQDPGLGLRLIYFSYDVKMKEKGDIPEGYSVSREKKERFSLILESASTNQTSMYLCASSTSRDRVPGTGELFFGEGSRLTVL.